What follows is one T cell receptor beta chain and its context. Its antigen has not been determined. Base-call qualities are not available, and no considerably larger clone is one nucleotide away. From V the trimming removes 7 bases and from J it removes 4 bases, while the gene matches leave 4 bases of the junction unaccounted for. From the cysteine through the phenylalanine, the CDR3 covers 13 amino acids. The only DNA kept is the CDR3, 39 bases in frame from the first base. As encoded in the germline V gene (reference sequence), CDR1 is LNHDA while CDR2 is SQIVND. The sample's time point label, decoded: cycle 1 day 1 (C1D1), immediately before nivolumab initiation. Every trial patient had relapsed following autologous stem cell transplantation, and prior brentuximab vedotin exposure was what differed among cohorts A, B and C. The trial cohort comprised some 60 patients with relapsed/refractory classical Hodgkin lymphoma whose best overall responses were complete response, partial response or progressive disease. Trial patients were treated with single-agent nivolumab in the multi-cohort phase II CheckMate 205 trial. An independent review committee assessed best overall response by applying the 2007 International Working Group response criteria. Trial PBMCs were obtained immediately prior to nivolumab initiation (C1D1) and on therapy at cycle 2 day 1 and cycle 4 day 1. Peripheral blood was collected in 8 mL Vacutainer Cell Preparation Tubes, from which PBMCs were isolated by centrifugation and then cryopreserved.

This record comes from a study of PD-1 blockade in classical Hodgkin lymphoma (dated by TCRdb to the early 2020s). In terms of the full investigation: Nivolumab dosing was 3 mg/kg intravenously every 2 weeks, continuing until either disease progression or unacceptable toxicity. A peripheral blood immune signature of response to PD-1 blockade in classical Hodgkin lymphoma was defined using TCR beta sequencing and CyTOF. Results and caveats for the whole study, not just this receptor: Baseline TCR diversity was reported as lower in newly diagnosed patients than in healthy donors, and lower still in relapsed/refractory patients. Among trial patients, those achieving complete response had baseline diversity similar to that of newly diagnosed patients, while diversity was significantly lower in partial responders and progressors. The study was limited to a single clinical trial cohort, and causes of repertoire differences, possibly disease activity or prior therapy, remained undefined. A significant rise by C4D1 was seen in CD4+ but not CD8+ TCR diversity (p=0.0027 vs p=0.16), with the rise being most apparent in complete responders (p=0.02). Diversity was lower in patients who began nivolumab less than 1 year after ASCT, so these patients were left out of later analyses to avoid confounding by immune reconstitution.

Genomic DNA was extracted with the Qiagen DNeasy kit from unsorted PBMCs and from negatively selected CD4+ and CD8+ fractions. Amplification of TCR beta CDR3 regions was done by immunoSEQ multiplex PCR with primers that anneal to V and J segments. A synthetic immune receptor repertoire was used to minimize amplification bias, and remaining bias was computationally removed after sequencing. On the authors' methods: Custom Python scripts were used to quantify repertoire diversity as the Shannon entropy index. Unsorted, CD4+ and CD8+ repertoires were analyzed separately, except in combined analyses where CD4+ and CD8+ sequences were merged in silico. A clone was considered expanded if an increase in frequency of at least 2-fold after treatment relative to C1D1 was found, and a pseudocount of 0.5 was applied to clones undetected at baseline. Clones with 0 or 1 copy at C1D1 were defined as singleton clones, while clones with 2 or more copies were defined as non-singleton clones. By matching protein sequences in sorted samples from the same patient, clones expanded in unsorted samples were annotated as CD4+, CD8+ or unknown. Diversity changes from C1D1 to C4D1 were tested in paired samples using Wilcoxon tests. This is the immuneACCESS table as TCRdb keeps it, with only in-frame sequences that have V and J called. A part of the clones is gone; compared with another copy, unresolved V genes explain less than half, and the rest is unexplained. V and J calls and clone size are copied from that table; D and trimming were computed from the DNA. Counted in this sample were roughly 50,000 clones; over 75% of them appeared once. The ten top clones hold around 17% of the sample.

This TCR was sampled from a human donor with classical Hodgkin lymphoma. The sample consisted of peripheral blood mononuclear cells (PBMCs), taken at baseline. The chain employs TRBV19 and TRBJ1-1; the central 9 bases match TRBD1. The CDR3 region reads CASTRDRVTEAFF. The sequenced DNA: TGTGCCAGTACTCGGGACAGGGTCACTGAAGCTTTCTTT.